This T cell receptor beta chain is from a study of beta chain features in type 1 diabetes. Study-wide points: Still unanswered here is whether HLA type influences TCRB rearrangement. Type 1 diabetes patients had moderately but significantly shorter TCRB CDR3s in all four CD4+ subsets.

Sequenced material consisted of expressed TCRB transcripts (all of the isolated RNA was reverse transcribed). The assay was immunoSEQ multiplex PCR, and TCRdb's table has in-frame clones only and misses some. The table includes hundreds of thousands of clones, roughly 10% detected once. Germline V gene sequence: CDR1 SGHNT, CDR2 YYREEE (reference sequence). This CDR3 is built from 15 residues. V lost 4 bases and J lost 10; bases outside the gene matches: 11. This clone showed up just a few times. The antigen is unknown. Sequencing used naive CD4+ T cells from blood. The rearrangement links TRBV5-4 to TRBJ1-6; 7 bases map to TRBD1. The receptor comes from a man between 25 and 39 years old with type 1 diabetes. The CDR3 protein is CASSRFDRVDSPLHF. Written as DNA, the CDR3 is TGTGCCAGCAGCCGATTTGACAGGGTGGACTCACCCCTCCACTTT.